The 4 T cell receptor beta chains listed next were all sequenced from one sample in a study of cytomegalovirus exposure and HLA in healthy donors (dated by TCRdb to 2016 to 2017). The library was generated by the immunoSEQ multiplex PCR assay. The multiplex PCR relied on a mix of 60 forward primers for TCR Vbeta segments and 13 reverse primers for TCR Jbeta segments. This immuneACCESS table, as held by TCRdb, lists in-frame sequences with V and J called but not all clones. Of the missing ones, under half trace to an unresolved V gene in checked studies; the others have no known cause. The sample table contains around 99,000 clones; only one count was recorded for about four fifths of them. Less than 3% of the sample comes from the top ten. Sample: PBMCs. The receptors derive from a man aged 25-45 years in good health and CMV-seropositive.

The chain is built from TRBV28 and TRBJ2-2; maybe TRBD1 (6 bases). From germline, CDR1 is MDHEN and CDR2 SYDVKM. The CDR3 sequence is 14 residues long. V dropped 6 bases and J dropped 1 base, with 9 bases sitting between them. Written as DNA, the CDR3 is TGTGCCAGCAGCATAGGGGGGAACACCGGGGAGCTGTTTTTT. Its translation is CASSIGGNTGELFF.

V gene TRBV19 combines with J gene TRBJ1-1; D possibly corresponds to TRBD1 (5 bases). The V end lost 4 bases, the J end lost 4 bases, and 13 bases lay between the germline ends. CDR1 is LNHDA and CDR2 is SQIVND in the germline V gene (reference sequence). CDR3 size: 14 residues. CDR3 region: CASSNRQLSTEAFF. CDR3 bases: TGTGCCAGTAGTAACCGACAGCTTTCCACTGAAGCTTTCTTT.

The chain employs TRBV5-4 and TRBJ1-2, with 12 bases lining up with TRBD1. The ends lost 3 bases at V and 0 bases at J; junction bases unmatched: 6. The length of the CDR3 is 17 residues. Germline CDR1 reads SGHNT; CDR2 reads YYREEE (reference sequence). This CDR3 is CASSSGQGAKSNYGYTF. The CDR3 bases are TGTGCCAGCAGCTCGGGACAGGGGGCGAAATCTAACTATGGCTACACCTTC.

This clone was found once. The chain carries TRBV5-1 and TRBJ2-5; D perhaps matches TRBD2 (6 bases). Germline V gene lookup returns CDR1 SGHRS and CDR2 YFSETQ. This CDR3 has 15 amino acids. V was cut by 0 bases and J by 2 bases, with 11 bases left in between. CDR3 region: CASSLVLAAQETQYF. In DNA form, the CDR3 reads TGCGCCAGCAGCTTGGTACTAGCAGCTCAAGAGACCCAGTACTTC.